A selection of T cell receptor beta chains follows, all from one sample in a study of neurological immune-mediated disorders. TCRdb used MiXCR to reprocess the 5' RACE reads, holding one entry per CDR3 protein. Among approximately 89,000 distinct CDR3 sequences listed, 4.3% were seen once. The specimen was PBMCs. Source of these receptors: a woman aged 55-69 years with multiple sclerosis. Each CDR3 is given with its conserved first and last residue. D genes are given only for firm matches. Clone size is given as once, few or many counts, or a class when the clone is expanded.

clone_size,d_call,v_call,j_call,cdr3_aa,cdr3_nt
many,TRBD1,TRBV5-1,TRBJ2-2,CASVTGAPNTGELFF,TGCGCCAGCGTGACAGGGGCCCCGAACACCGGGGAGCTGTTTTTT
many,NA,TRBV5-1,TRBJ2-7,CASSLPGVPYEQYF,TGCGCCAGCAGCTTGCCAGGGGTTCCCTACGAGCAGTACTTC
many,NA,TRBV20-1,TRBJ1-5,CSAPWFGQGRRNQPQHF,TGCAGTGCTCCGTGGTTCGGGCAGGGACGTAGGAATCAGCCCCAGCATTTT
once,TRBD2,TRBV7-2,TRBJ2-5,CVSSLVSGGAGETKYF,TGTGTCAGCAGCTTAGTGAGCGGGGGGGCTGGGGAGACCAAGTACTTC
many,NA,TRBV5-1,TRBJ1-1,CASSLVVSEGVGNTEAFF,TGCGCCAGCAGCTTGGTCGTATCGGAGGGAGTGGGGAACACTGAAGCTTTCTTT
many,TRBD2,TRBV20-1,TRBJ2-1,CSASKARGGLIDSYNEQFF,TGCAGTGCTAGTAAGGCTCGGGGGGGCCTTATAGACTCCTACAATGAGCAGTTCTTC
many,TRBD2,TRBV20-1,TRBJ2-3,CSATETGREDTQYF,TGCAGTGCTACCGAGACGGGGAGGGAAGATACGCAGTATTTT
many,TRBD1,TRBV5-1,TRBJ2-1,CASSPGQGLYNEQFF,TGCGCCAGCAGCCCTGGACAGGGTCTCTACAATGAGCAGTTCTTC
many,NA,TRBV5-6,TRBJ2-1,CASSSDTGAYSEQFF,TGTGCCAGCAGCTCGGACACCGGGGCTTACAGTGAGCAGTTCTTC
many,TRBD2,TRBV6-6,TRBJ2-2,CASRATNLAGGNTGELFF,TGTGCCAGCAGGGCGACGAATCTAGCGGGGGGGAACACCGGGGAGCTGTTTTTT
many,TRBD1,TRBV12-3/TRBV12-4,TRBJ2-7,CASSLWDRGPYEQYF,TGTGCCAGCAGTTTATGGGACAGGGGGCCCTACGAGCAGTACTTC
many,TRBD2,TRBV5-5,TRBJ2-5,CASTVASGGSQETQYF,TGTGCCAGCACCGTGGCTAGCGGGGGGTCCCAAGAGACCCAGTACTTC
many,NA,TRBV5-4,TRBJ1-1,CASSLGRGDTEAFF,TGTGCCAGCAGCTTGGGTCGAGGGGACACTGAAGCTTTCTTT
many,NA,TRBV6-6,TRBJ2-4,CASSGDTLAKNIQYF,TGTGCCAGCAGTGGGGACACTCTAGCCAAAAACATTCAGTACTTC
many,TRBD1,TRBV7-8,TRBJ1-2,CASSLRDRGLSYGYTF,TGTGCCAGCAGCTTAAGGGACAGGGGGCTGAGCTATGGCTACACCTTC
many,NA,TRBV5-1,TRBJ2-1,CASSVGGSYNEQFF,TGCGCCAGCAGCGTGGGGGGATCCTACAATGAGCAGTTCTTC
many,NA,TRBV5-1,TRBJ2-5,CASSSAHQETQYF,TGCGCCAGCAGCTCGGCCCACCAAGAGACCCAGTACTTC
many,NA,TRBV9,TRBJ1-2,CASSAFMESYGYTF,TGTGCCAGCAGCGCGTTCATGGAATCCTATGGCTACACCTTC
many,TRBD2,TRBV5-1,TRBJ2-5,CASRPLAEETQYF,TGCGCCAGCAGACCCCTAGCGGAAGAGACCCAGTACTTC
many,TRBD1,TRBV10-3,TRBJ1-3,CAIRATGGASGNTIYF,TGTGCCATCAGAGCAACAGGGGGCGCTTCTGGAAACACCATATATTTT
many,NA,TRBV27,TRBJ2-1,CASSVRVTPDEQFF,TGTGCCAGCAGTGTAAGGGTCACCCCAGATGAGCAGTTCTTC
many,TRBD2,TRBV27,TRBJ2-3,CASRIRGGTDTQYF,TGTGCCAGCAGAATCCGGGGGGGCACAGATACGCAGTATTTT
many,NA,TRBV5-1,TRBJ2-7,CASSLVPTGPEQYF,TGCGCCAGCAGCTTGGTCCCTACAGGGCCCGAGCAGTACTTC
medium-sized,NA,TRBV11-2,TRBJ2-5,CASSLWGSETQYF,TGTGCCAGCAGCTTATGGGGGTCGGAGACCCAGTACTTC
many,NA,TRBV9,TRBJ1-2,CASSVLDNYGYTF,TGTGCCAGCAGCGTATTGGATAACTATGGCTACACCTTC
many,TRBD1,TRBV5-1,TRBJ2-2,CASSLTGGLPRELFF,TGCGCCAGCAGCTTGACAGGGGGTCTTCCCCGGGAGCTGTTTTTT
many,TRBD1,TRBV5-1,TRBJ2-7,CASSSGTAQRGQYF,TGCGCCAGCAGCTCCGGGACAGCCCAAAGGGGGCAGTACTTC
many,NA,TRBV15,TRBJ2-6,CATSRAVPGSGANVLTF,TGTGCCACCAGCAGAGCGGTCCCTGGCTCTGGGGCCAACGTCCTGACTTTC
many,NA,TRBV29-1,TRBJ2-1,CSVVSPGNEQFF,TGCAGCGTGGTATCTCCGGGCAATGAGCAGTTCTTC